The clone carrying this T cell receptor beta chain was seen repeatedly, ten times or more. This record comes from a study of neurological immune-mediated disorders. TCRdb re-derived calls from the 5' RACE reads in MiXCR, one entry per CDR3 protein. The table lists about 49,000 distinct CDR3 sequences, over 10% of them singletons. V was pared by 0 bases and J by 0 bases, with 2 bases of the junction left unmatched. The length of the CDR3 is 16 residues. Germline CDR1 and CDR2: LGHNA and YSLEER. Time point indicated: longitudinal time-point 2. The clonotype was recovered from a male donor with HTLV-1-associated myelopathy (HAM/TSP). Sequences were obtained from PBMCs. The chain uses TRBV4-3 and TRBJ2-3; TRBD2 agrees at 8 bases. CDR3 amino acids: CASSQEVAGSTDTQYF. The CDR3 region has the DNA TGCGCCAGCAGCCAAGAGGTAGCGGGGAGCACAGATACGCAGTATTTT.